The next 26 T cell receptor beta chains were all read from a single sample in a study of T cell changes during pregnancy in multiple sclerosis. Sequencing was performed with immunoSEQ multiplex PCR; in TCRdb, only in-frame clones are kept and a portion is missing. Of 15,000 to 20,000 clones detected, roughly 88% appear once; the ten largest clones hold over 9.5%. The input for sequencing was CD8+ T cells from peripheral blood mononuclear cells, taken after pregnancy. These receptors originate from a female donor in good health, enrolled as a control in a pregnancy study.

V and J are TRBV19 and TRBJ2-1; 8 positions match TRBD2. The V and J ends lost 5 bases and 7 bases, in that order; junction bases with no gene match: 7. The CDR3 is made up of 14 amino acids. Germline CDR1 and CDR2: LNHDA and SQIVND (reference sequence). The CDR3 spells CASSPGLAVNEQFF. The CDR3 DNA reads TGTGCCAGTAGTCCCGGACTAGCAGTTAATGAGCAGTTCTTC.

The V and J genes are TRBV19 and TRBJ1-4; 9 nucleotides agree with TRBD1. The CDR3 loop spans 15 amino acids. The germline V gene has CDR1 LNHDA and CDR2 SQIVND (reference sequence). The junction had 6 bases not matched to a gene; V was cut back by 3 bases and J by 7 bases. The CDR3 region is CASSMLQGASEKLFF. In nucleotides, the CDR3 is TGTGCCAGTAGTATGTTACAGGGGGCTTCTGAAAAACTGTTTTTT.

This clone appeared once. The chain is built from TRBV4-1 and TRBJ2-1; no clear D gene. CDR1 is MGHRA and CDR2 is YSYEKL in the germline V gene. Trimming pared 3 bases from V and 3 bases from J, leaving 6 bases between. The CDR3 is 13 residues long. In DNA form, the CDR3 reads TGCGCCAGCAGCCAGCACAGCTACAATGAGCAGTTCTTC. Its translation: CASSQHSYNEQFF.

The J gene is TRBJ2-7, the V gene TRBV5-6; possible D gene TRBD2, 6 bases. The germline gives CDR1 SGHDT, CDR2 YYEEEE. V lost 2 bases and J 0 bases, leaving 12 bases between the germline ends. The CDR3 covers 15 residues. The CDR3 spells CASSFTGLPSYEQYF. The CDR3 DNA reads as TGTGCCAGCAGCTTTACGGGACTGCCCTCCTACGAGCAGTACTTC.

The chain couples TRBV27 to TRBJ2-2; the D gene is possibly TRBD2 (5 bases). The CDR3 has 14 amino acids. CDR1 and CDR2 (germline): MNHEY, SMNVEV (reference sequence). Trimming took 7 bases from V and 5 from J, leaving 14 bases between them. CDR3 sequence (DNA): TGTGCCAGCAAACGGACTCTGGGGACCGGGGAGCTGTTTTTT. Amino acid sequence: CASKRTLGTGELFF.

This chain uses TRBV7-8 with TRBJ1-1; the match to TRBD1 covers 7 bases. Unmatched junction bases numbered 6, after V lost 10 bases and J lost 4 bases. The CDR3 is 12 amino acids. Germline CDR1 reads SGHVS; CDR2 reads FQNEAQ. The CDR3 DNA sequence: TGTGCCACCCGGACAGGAGTCACTGAAGCTTTCTTT. Translating gives CATRTGVTEAFF.

The V call is TRBV28, the J call TRBJ2-1; 11 nucleotides agree with TRBD1. J gave up 9 bases and V 3 bases, and 13 bases lay outside the gene matches. Germline CDR1 and CDR2: MDHEN and SYDVKM. The CDR3 contains 17 residues. Here the CDR3 DNA reads TGTGCCAGCAGTTTCCTACCCGGGGACAGGGGGTACGGTGAGCAGTTCTTC. It specifies CASSFLPGDRGYGEQFF.

CDR3 amino acids: CASSDGGTGNTGELFF. The CDR3 region has the DNA TGTGCCAGCAGTGACGGGGGGACAGGAAACACCGGGGAGCTGTTTTTT. This chain connects TRBV6-4 to TRBJ2-2; 8 positions match TRBD1. Trimming at V came to 2 bases and at J to 2 bases, leaving 4 bases not matched to a gene. Germline CDR1 is MRHNA and CDR2 is SNTAGT. This CDR3 spans 16 amino acids.

This clone was observed a handful of times. The chain joins TRBV6-5 to TRBJ2-5, with a weak D call TRBD2 (5 bases). Per germline, CDR1 MNHEY and CDR2 SVGAGI. V was clipped by 8 bases and J by 3 bases, with 13 bases between them. The CDR3 is 13 residues long. The CDR3 DNA is TGTGCCAGCTCACCAGCGGTCGAAGAGACCCAGTACTTC. Amino acids: CASSPAVEETQYF.

This clone occurred once. The rearrangement uses TRBV11-2 and TRBJ2-1, with TRBD2 matching over 10 bases. V shed 8 bases, J shed 1 base, and the junction held 8 bases outside the gene matches. Germline V gene sequence: CDR1 SGHAT, CDR2 FQNNGV. This CDR3 region has 16 residues. For the CDR3, the DNA is TGTGCCAGCCACGACGGGGGACTAGCGTCCTACAATGAGCAGTTCTTC. Translation gives CASHDGGLASYNEQFF.

The chain has TRBV13 and TRBJ2-7, with 7 nucleotides matching TRBD2. The CDR3 runs to 14 residues. Germline lookup yields CDR1 PRHDT and CDR2 FYEKMQ (reference sequence). The ends lost 2 bases at V and 1 base at J; junction bases unmatched: 2. Written as DNA, the CDR3 is TGTGCCAGCAGCTTAAGCGGGGAATCCTACGAGCAGTACTTC. Protein product: CASSLSGESYEQYF. Variable domain in full (rest from reference TRBV13 and TRBJ2-7): AAGVIQSPRHLIKEKRETATLKCYPIPRHDTVYWYQQGPGQDPQFLISFYEKMQSDKGSIPDRFSAQQFSDYHSELNMSSLELGDSALYFCASSLSGESYEQYFGPGTRLTVT.

This sequence joins TRBV6-4 and TRBJ1-1, with D perhaps TRBD1 (6 bases). The CDR3 has 13 amino acids. Trimming left V 3 bases short and J 6 bases short, with 11 bases between. Germline CDR1 MRHNA, CDR2 SNTAGT. This chain's CDR3 is CASSESDRAEAFF. CDR3 nucleotides: TGTGCCAGCAGTGAATCGGACAGAGCTGAAGCTTTCTTT.

CDR3 sequence (DNA): TGTGCCAGCAGTCCGTACACCGGGGAGCTGTTTTTT. It translates to CASSPYTGELFF. The chain carries TRBV27 and TRBJ2-2, with D uncertain. The CDR3 spans 12 residues. Trimming cost V 5 bases and J 3 bases, with 4 bases left between them. Germline V gives CDR1 MNHEY, CDR2 SMNVEV (reference sequence).

The rearrangement links TRBV27 to TRBJ2-4, with TRBD2 identical over 15 bases. From germline, CDR1 is MNHEY and CDR2 SMNVEV (reference sequence). Germline trimming cut 6 bases from V and 6 bases from J; bases unmatched to any gene: 9. The CDR3 has 17 residues. CDR3 DNA sequence: TGTGCCAGCAGCCACGGACTAGCGGGGGGGCCGGGAAACATTCAGTACTTC. This translates into CASSHGLAGGPGNIQYF.

The chain uses TRBV6-5 and TRBJ2-1; the match to TRBD1 covers 9 bases. The CDR3 covers 15 residues. V lost 6 bases to trimming and J lost 7 bases; unmatched junction nucleotides: 10. Germline-derived CDR1 and CDR2 are MNHEY and SVGAGI. The CDR3 DNA reads as TGTGCCAGCAGCTCAGACAGGGGGGTCGTTAATGAGCAGTTCTTC. It translates to CASSSDRGVVNEQFF.

CDR3 region: CASSRLTPSSYNEQFF. The CDR3 DNA follows: TGCGCCAGCAGCCGACTGACTCCTAGCTCCTACAATGAGCAGTTCTTC. The chain is built from TRBV4-1 and TRBJ2-1; D call uncertain. This CDR3 is built from 16 residues. The ends were cut back, 4 bases at V and 0 bases at J, with 13 bases in the middle. CDR1 MGHRA and CDR2 YSYEKL come from the germline V gene.

This clone has only one observation. V is TRBV5-6 and J is TRBJ2-7; D might be TRBD1 (6 bases). The V gene lost 4 bases and the J gene lost 5 bases, with 10 bases spanning the gap. The germline CDR1 and CDR2 sequences are SGHDT and YYEEEE. This CDR3 is built from 12 residues. The CDR3, as DNA: TGTGCCAGCAGCGGAAACAGGGACGAGCAGTACTTC. It is translated as CASSGNRDEQYF.

The J gene is TRBJ2-1, the V gene TRBV9; D might be TRBD2 (6 bases). The CDR3 is made up of 14 amino acids. The germline V and J ends were trimmed by 3 bases and 0 bases, with 7 bases remaining between them. The V gene's germline CDR1 is SGDLS and CDR2 YYNGEE. In DNA form, the CDR3 reads TGTGCCAGCAGCGGGAGGGGCTCCTACAATGAGCAGTTCTTC. Translated: CASSGRGSYNEQFF.

This chain connects TRBV6-1 to TRBJ2-7; TRBD1 might be the D (6 bases). Germline V lookup: CDR1 MNHNS, CDR2 SASEGT. Trimming pared 1 base from V and 3 bases from J, leaving 13 bases between. The CDR3 is made up of 15 amino acids. This chain's CDR3 is CASSEERTVNYEQYF. DNA for the CDR3: TGTGCCAGCAGTGAAGAGAGGACAGTCAACTACGAGCAGTACTTC.

This chain links TRBV12-2 with TRBJ1-6; the DNA was not compared with TRBD1, the D call given in the table. TRBV12-2 is deemed a pseudogene. The CDR3 has 15 residues. CDR3 coding DNA: TGTGCAAGTCGCTTAGACGACAGGGGAGGGTCACCCCTCCACTTT. Translating it yields CASRLDDRGGSPLHF.

The J gene is TRBJ1-6, the V gene TRBV9; possible D gene TRBD1, 5 bases. V gave up 1 base and J gave up 7 bases, with 9 bases separating them. The CDR3 is 14 amino acids. Germline V CDR1 and CDR2: SGDLS, YYNGEE. In nucleotides, the CDR3 is TGTGCCAGCAGCGTATCAGGGTACAATTCACCCCTCCACTTT. Protein sequence: CASSVSGYNSPLHF.

The V and J genes are TRBV7-3 and TRBJ1-6, with unresolved D. This CDR3 comprises 13 residues. CDR1 is SGHTA and CDR2 is FQGTGA in the germline V gene. The V and J ends lost 5 bases and 7 bases respectively, with 9 bases between them. The CDR3 DNA reads TGTGCCAGCAGCCCCTTTAAAAATTCACCCCTCCACTTT. Its protein product is CASSPFKNSPLHF.

J is TRBJ1-2 and V is TRBV13; 9 bases are shared with TRBD1. V gave up 2 bases and J gave up 3 bases; unmatched junction bases: 4. The germline CDR1 and CDR2 sequences are PRHDT and FYEKMQ (reference sequence). The CDR3 contains 15 residues. The CDR3 sequence: CASSLWGQGDYGYTF. The CDR3 DNA follows: TGTGCCAGCAGCTTATGGGGACAGGGCGACTATGGCTACACCTTC.

Worth noting for this clone: A junction boundary mismatches the germline segment, possibly from a read error. The chain links TRBV7-7 to TRBJ2-2, with D perhaps matching TRBD1 (6 bases). Germline V gene lookup returns CDR1 SSHAT and CDR2 FNYEAQ (reference sequence). This CDR3 spans 14 amino acids. The CDR3 nucleotides read TGTGCTAGCAGCTTTACTTCAGGGGCCGGGGAGCTGTTTTTT. Translating gives CASSFTSGAGELFF.

V is TRBV2 and J is TRBJ1-2; tentatively, D is TRBD1 (5 bases). This CDR3 has 11 amino acids. Germline loops: CDR1 SNHLY, CDR2 FYNNEI. The CDR3 coding sequence is TGTGCAGATCTGGAGGGGCTCGGCTACACCTTC. This codes for CADLEGLGYTF.

The V call is TRBV4-1, the J call TRBJ2-3; TRBD2 matches 9 bases. Trimming at V came to 0 bases and at J to 2 bases, leaving 6 bases not matched to a gene. This CDR3 contains 17 residues. CDR1 and CDR2 from the germline V gene are MGHRA and YSYEKL. The CDR3, as DNA: TGCGCCAGCAGCCAAGATTGGGGGACTAGCCCCACAGATACGCAGTATTTT. Its protein product is CASSQDWGTSPTDTQYF.